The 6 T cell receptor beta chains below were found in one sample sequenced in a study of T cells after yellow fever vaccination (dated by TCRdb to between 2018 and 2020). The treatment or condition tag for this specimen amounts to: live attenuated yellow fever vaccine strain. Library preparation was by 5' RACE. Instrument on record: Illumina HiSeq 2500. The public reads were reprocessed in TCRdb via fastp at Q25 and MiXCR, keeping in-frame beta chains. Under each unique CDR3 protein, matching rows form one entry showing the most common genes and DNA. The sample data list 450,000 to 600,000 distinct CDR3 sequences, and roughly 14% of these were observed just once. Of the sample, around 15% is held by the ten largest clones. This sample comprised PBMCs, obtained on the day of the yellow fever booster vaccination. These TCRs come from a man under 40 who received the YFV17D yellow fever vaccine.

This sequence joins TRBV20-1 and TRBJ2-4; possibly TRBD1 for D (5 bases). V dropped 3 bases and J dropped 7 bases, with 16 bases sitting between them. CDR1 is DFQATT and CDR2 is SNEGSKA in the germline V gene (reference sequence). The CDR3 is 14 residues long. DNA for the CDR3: TGCAGTGCTAGTCCTCAGGGAAAGGAGAACATTCAGTACTTC. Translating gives CSASPQGKENIQYF.

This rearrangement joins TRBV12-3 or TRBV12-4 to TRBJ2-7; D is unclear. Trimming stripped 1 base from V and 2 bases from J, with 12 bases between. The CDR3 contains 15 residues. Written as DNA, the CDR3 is TGTGCCAGCAGTTTAGGTCCCGATCTGGCCTACGAGCAGTACTTC. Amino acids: CASSLGPDLAYEQYF.

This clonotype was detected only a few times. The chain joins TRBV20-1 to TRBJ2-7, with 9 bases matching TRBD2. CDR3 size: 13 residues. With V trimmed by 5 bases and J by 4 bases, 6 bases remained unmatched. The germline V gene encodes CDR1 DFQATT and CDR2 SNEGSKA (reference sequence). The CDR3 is CSAPTSGWYEQYF. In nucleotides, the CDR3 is TGCAGTGCTCCTACTAGCGGGTGGTACGAGCAGTACTTC.

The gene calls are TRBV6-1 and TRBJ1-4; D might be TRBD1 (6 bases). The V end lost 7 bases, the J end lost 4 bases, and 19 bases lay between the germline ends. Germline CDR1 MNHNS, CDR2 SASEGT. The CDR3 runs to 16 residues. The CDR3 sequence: CASTSRKTGYNEKLFF. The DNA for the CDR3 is TGTGCCAGCACCTCAAGGAAAACAGGGTATAATGAAAAACTGTTTTTT.

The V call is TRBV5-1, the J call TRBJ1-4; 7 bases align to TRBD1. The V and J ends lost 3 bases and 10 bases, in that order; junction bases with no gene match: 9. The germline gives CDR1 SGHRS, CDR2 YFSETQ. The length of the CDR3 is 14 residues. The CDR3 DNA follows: TGCGCCAGCAGCTACGACAGGGAGGGAGGAAAACTGTTTTTT. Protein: CASSYDREGGKLFF. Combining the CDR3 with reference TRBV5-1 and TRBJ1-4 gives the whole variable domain KAGVTQTPRYLIKTRGQQVTLSCSPISGHRSVSWYQQTPGQGLQFLFEYFSETQRNKGNFPGRFSGRQFSNSRSEMNVSTLELGDSALYLCASSYDREGGKLFFGSGTQLSVL.

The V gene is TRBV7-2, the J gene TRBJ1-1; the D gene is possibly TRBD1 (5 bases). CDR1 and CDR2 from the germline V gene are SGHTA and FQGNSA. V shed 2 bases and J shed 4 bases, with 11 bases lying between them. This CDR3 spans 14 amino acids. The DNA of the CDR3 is TGTGCCAGCAGCTTACTCCAGGGAGCCACTGAAGCTTTCTTT. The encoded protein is CASSLLQGATEAFF.